The 18 T cell receptor beta chains below were found in one sample sequenced in a study of identical twins. TCRdb fed the 5' RACE reads into MiXCR, producing one record per CDR3 protein. The sample holds around 960,000 distinct CDR3 sequences, more than 9% seen once. The sample was also reused in another study, on yellow fever vaccine responses in identical twins.

The sequenced sample was PBMCs. The receptor set was obtained from a woman between 18 and 30 years old in good health.

The chain's CDR3 is CASSSSGGRSRSNQPQHF. CDR3 in DNA: TGTGCCAGCAGTTCCTCGGGAGGGAGGAGCAGGTCAAATCAGCCCCAGCATTTT. The rearrangement uses TRBV6-5 and TRBJ1-5; D is uncertain. V shed 4 bases and J shed 4 bases, with 23 bases lying between them. The CDR3 is 18 amino acids. Per the germline V gene, CDR1 is MNHEY and CDR2 is SVGAGI.

The J gene is TRBJ2-7, the V gene TRBV20-1; 9 bases align to TRBD1. The germline gives CDR1 DFQATT, CDR2 SNEGSKA (reference sequence). The CDR3 runs 12 residues. The V segment lost 3 bases and the J segment 6 bases; nucleotides outside the gene matches: 3. The CDR3 bases are TGCAGTGCTAGGGGGACAGGGCCCGAGCAGTACGTC. Encoded protein: CSARGTGPEQYV.

This clonotype was recorded a few times. The chain combines TRBV7-6 with TRBJ1-5; 7 bases line up with TRBD1. The CDR3 extends over 15 amino acids. Germline V CDR1 and CDR2: SGHVS, FNYEAQ. V was pared by 6 bases and J by 2 bases, with 7 bases of the junction left unmatched. This CDR3 is CASRHQGVRNQPQHF. The CDR3 DNA reads TGTGCCAGCAGACACCAGGGGGTACGCAATCAGCCCCAGCATTTT.

This clonotype turned up a few times. J is TRBJ2-7 and V is TRBV11-2; TRBD1 aligns across 8 bases. This CDR3 comprises 15 residues. The ends lost 4 bases at V and 3 bases at J; junction bases unmatched: 8. The germline CDR1 and CDR2 sequences are SGHAT and FQNNGV. CDR3 in DNA: TGTGCCAGCAGCTCCGGGACAGGAATTATCTACGAGCAGTACGTC. It encodes CASSSGTGIIYEQYV.

The chain recombines TRBV7-6 with TRBJ2-7; 10 bases match TRBD2. The ends lost 1 base at V and 5 bases at J; junction bases unmatched: 11. The V gene's germline CDR1 is SGHVS and CDR2 FNYEAQ. There are 17 residues in the CDR3. The CDR3 bases are TGTGCCAGCAGCTTAGGTGCTAGCGGGAGATCGGGAAACGAGCAGTACTTC. This codes for CASSLGASGRSGNEQYF. The variable domain in full, with the rest retrieved from reference TRBV7-6 and TRBJ2-7, is GAGVSQSPRYKVTKRGQDVALRCDPISGHVSLYWYRQALGQGPEFLTYFNYEAQQDKSGLPNDRFSAERPEGSISTLTIQRTEQRDSAMYRCASSLGASGRSGNEQYFGPGTRLTVT.

This clonotype has ten or more counts. The chain recombines TRBV9 with TRBJ2-3; 7 bases agree with TRBD1. Germline CDR1 and CDR2: SGDLS and YYNGEE. Trimming took 2 bases from V and 1 from J; bases not matched to a gene: 1. The CDR3 is 14 amino acids. CDR3 protein: CASSVGQGTDTQYF. CDR3 DNA: TGTGCCAGCAGCGTTGGACAGGGCACAGATACGCAGTATTTT.

J is TRBJ1-1 and V is TRBV7-8; D might be TRBD1 (5 bases). Trimming took off 4 bases at V and 2 bases at J, with 11 bases between the two ends. Germline V gives CDR1 SGHVS, CDR2 FQNEAQ. This CDR3 has 14 residues. CDR3 region: CASSSEGKNTEAFF. CDR3 sequence (DNA): TGTGCCAGCAGCTCGGAGGGGAAAAACACTGAAGCTTTCTTT. The full variable domain, rest sourced from reference TRBV7-8 and TRBJ1-1, is GAGVSQSPRYKVAKRGQDVALRCDPISGHVSLFWYQQALGQGPEFLTYFQNEAQLDKSGLPSDRFFAERPEGSVSTLKIQRTQQEDSAVYLCASSSEGKNTEAFFGQGTRLTVV.

V and J are TRBV10-3 and TRBJ2-3, with 7 positions matching TRBD1. Germline V gives CDR1 ENHRY, CDR2 SYGVKD. V dropped 2 bases and J dropped 3; count of bases not matched to a gene: 5. This CDR3 is 15 amino acids long. CDR3 amino acids: CAISERQGTTDTQYF. The DNA for the CDR3 is TGTGCCATCAGTGAGCGACAGGGAACGACAGATACGCAGTATTTT.

The rearrangement joins TRBV20-1 to TRBJ2-1; 8 bases match TRBD1. The CDR3 length is 16 residues. CDR1 is DFQATT and CDR2 is SNEGSKA in the germline V gene (reference sequence). The junction had 9 bases not matched to a gene; V was cut back by 1 base and J by 4 bases. The CDR3 bases are TGCAGTGCTAGAGGGCCAGGGGGCGTTCTTTACAATGAGCAGTTCTTC. This translates into CSARGPGGVLYNEQFF.

This clonotype has at least ten counts. V and J are TRBV24-1 and TRBJ2-7; 9 bases match TRBD2. After removal of 10 bases from V and 3 bases from J, the junction contained 6 bases not matched to a gene. Germline CDR1 reads KGHDR; CDR2 reads SFDVKD. This CDR3 comprises 13 residues. In nucleotides, the CDR3 is TGTGCCACAGCTAGCGGGAACCTCTACGAGCAGTACTTC. As protein: CATASGNLYEQYF.

This clonotype was seen more than once but under ten times. The chain joins TRBV2 to TRBJ2-1; TRBD2 agrees at 10 bases. CDR3 size: 16 residues. In germline, CDR1 is SNHLY, CDR2 FYNNEI. The J segment lost 7 bases and the V segment lost 6 bases, leaving 12 bases of the junction unmatched. CDR3 sequence: CASRALVAGGSNEQFF. CDR3 in DNA: TGTGCCAGCAGGGCTTTGGTAGCGGGAGGTTCTAATGAGCAGTTCTTC.

The chain is built from TRBV7-9 and TRBJ2-3; unclear D gene. Germline V gene data show CDR1 as SEHNR and CDR2 as FQNEAQ (reference sequence). The V end lost 2 bases, the J end lost 5 bases, and 14 bases lay between the germline ends. The CDR3 runs to 15 residues. The DNA for the CDR3 is TGTGCCAGCAGCTTATTATTGGTAGTCGGAGATACGCAGTATTTT. Amino acids: CASSLLLVVGDTQYF.

This chain links TRBV7-3 with TRBJ2-2; D is uncertain. V gave up 6 bases and J gave up 6 bases, with 14 bases separating them. The germline V gene encodes CDR1 SGHTA and CDR2 FQGTGA. This CDR3 contains 14 residues. For the CDR3, the DNA is TGTGCCAGCAGATTCGGGTCTACGTCCGGGGAGCTGTTTTTT. Translating gives CASRFGSTSGELFF.

This sequence joins TRBV10-3 and TRBJ2-3; TRBD2 agrees at 9 bases. The germline CDR1 and CDR2 sequences are ENHRY and SYGVKD. The CDR3 is 13 amino acids. With V trimmed by 10 bases and J by 6 bases, 8 bases remained unmatched. Written as DNA, the CDR3 is TGTGCCACGGGGACTAGCTCCTTCGATACGCAGTATTTT. Translating it yields CATGTSSFDTQYF.

This clonotype was observed at least ten times. The chain is built from TRBV7-2 and TRBJ1-5; 8 bases line up with TRBD1. This CDR3 region has 15 residues. Trimming cost V 5 bases and J 6 bases; bases outside gene matches: 9. CDR1 SGHTA and CDR2 FQGNSA come from the germline V gene. The CDR3 protein is CASSRRTGIFQPQHF. The CDR3 region has the DNA TGTGCCAGCAGCCGCAGGACAGGGATATTTCAGCCCCAGCATTTT. The whole variable domain, remainder taken from reference TRBV7-2 and TRBJ1-5, is GAGVSQSPSNKVTEKGKDVELRCDPISGHTALYWYRQSLGQGLEFLIYFQGNSAPDKSGLPSDRFSAERTGGSVSTLTIQRTQQEDSAVYLCASSRRTGIFQPQHFGDGTRLSIL.

In this sample, this clonotype turned up many times. A read error may account for a junction end that differs from germline. V and J are TRBV28 and TRBJ1-2; D is uncertain. In germline, CDR1 is MDHEN, CDR2 SYDVKM. The CDR3 is 14 residues long. This CDR3 reads CASRTPDNYYGCTF. The DNA of the CDR3 is TGTGCCAGCAGGACACCCGACAACTACTATGGCTGCACCTTC.

This clonotype was observed a few times. The chain has TRBV7-9 and TRBJ2-1; 7 bases fit TRBD2. J was trimmed by 3 bases and V by 4 bases; bases with no gene match: 3. The CDR3 is 14 amino acids. CDR1 and CDR2 from the germline V gene are SEHNR and FQNEAQ (reference sequence). CDR3 in DNA: TGTGCCAGCAGCTCGAGCGGGGACTACAATGAGCAGTTCTTC. As protein: CASSSSGDYNEQFF.

This sequence joins TRBV20-1 and TRBJ2-2; TRBD1 is a possible D gene (6 bases). V lost 5 bases and J 3 bases, leaving 19 bases between the germline ends. Per germline, CDR1 DFQATT and CDR2 SNEGSKA (reference sequence). There are 16 residues in the CDR3. The CDR3 loop is CSAPSSRTADTGELFF. CDR3 DNA: TGCAGTGCTCCGAGCTCCAGGACAGCGGACACCGGGGAGCTGTTTTTT.